Following are 21 T cell receptor beta chains from one sample sequenced in a study of cytomegalovirus exposure and HLA in healthy donors. The PCR was carried out with 60 Vbeta primers and 13 Jbeta primers. Only in-frame clones appear in the TCRdb table, and some are missing; sequencing was by immunoSEQ multiplex PCR. In total, the table holds approximately 100,000 clones. Sample: PBMCs. The receptors derive from a man between 35 and 55 years old in good health and CMV-seronegative.

This chain joins TRBV29-1 and TRBJ2-7, with D hard to call. Per the germline V gene, CDR1 is SQVTM and CDR2 is ANQGSEA. Deletions cut 4 bases from V and 7 bases from J, with 14 bases between. CDR3 length: 12 amino acids. The CDR3 nucleotides read TGCAGCGTTGTGGCTAGTCCGAGTGAGCAGTACTTC. Translating it yields CSVVASPSEQYF.

The chain carries TRBV27 and TRBJ1-1; TRBD1 matches at 8 bases. J lost 7 bases, V lost 6 bases, and 4 bases had no gene match. CDR3 size: 12 residues. Germline values: CDR1 MNHEY, CDR2 SMNVEV (reference sequence). CDR3 protein: CASSLGTGEAFF. The CDR3 DNA sequence: TGTGCCAGCAGCCTCGGGACAGGTGAAGCTTTCTTT.

The rearrangement uses TRBV5-1 and TRBJ1-3; 8 bases agree with TRBD1. This CDR3 is 18 amino acids long. With 1 base clipped from V and 4 bases from J, the junction kept 13 bases outside the gene matches. From germline, CDR1 is SGHRS and CDR2 YFSETQ. The CDR3 DNA sequence: TGCGCCAGCAGCTTGAGCCCCGGACAGGGAGGTTTCGGAAACACCATATATTTT. This codes for CASSLSPGQGGFGNTIYF.

V gene TRBV30 combines with J gene TRBJ2-5, with 7 bases aligning to TRBD1. This CDR3 is 12 amino acids long. J lost 4 bases, V lost 4 bases, and 3 bases had no gene match. The germline V gene has CDR1 GTSNPN and CDR2 SVGIG (reference sequence). The CDR3 reads CAWIQGRETQYF. The CDR3 DNA reads TGTGCCTGGATACAGGGGCGAGAGACCCAGTACTTC.

This chain connects TRBV27 to TRBJ2-7; 9 bases match TRBD1. V shed 8 bases, J shed 6 bases, and the junction held 11 bases outside the gene matches. The CDR3 has 14 residues. Looked up from germline, CDR1 is MNHEY and CDR2 is SMNVEV (reference sequence). The CDR3 here is CASRTGTGYGEQYF. The CDR3 DNA reads TGTGCCAGCCGGACCGGGACAGGGTATGGCGAGCAGTACTTC.

The chain uses TRBV6-5 and TRBJ1-1; 9 bases align to TRBD1. The trim removed 6 bases at V and 4 bases at J, leaving 6 bases unmatched. Per the germline V gene, CDR1 is MNHEY and CDR2 is SVGAGI. CDR3 length equals 14 residues. This CDR3 is CASSLGQGPTEAFF. In DNA form, the CDR3 reads TGTGCCAGCAGCCTAGGACAGGGGCCCACTGAAGCTTTCTTT.

The V call is TRBV7-2, the J call TRBJ2-7; tentatively, D is TRBD2 (6 bases). Germline CDR1 reads SGHTA; CDR2 reads FQGNSA. V lost 3 bases, J lost 8 bases, and 14 bases lay in between. The CDR3 contains 13 residues. The CDR3 reads CASSFADGRKQYF. The CDR3 DNA is TGTGCCAGCAGCTTTGCAGATGGGAGGAAGCAGTACTTC.

The chain joins TRBV6-5 to TRBJ1-1; the D is unclear. V lost 6 bases and J lost 2, with 13 bases in between. This CDR3 is 14 amino acids long. Germline CDR1 is MNHEY and CDR2 is SVGAGI. The CDR3 DNA sequence: TGTGCCAGCAGAACCGGGATTTCAAACACTGAAGCTTTCTTT. Encoded protein: CASRTGISNTEAFF.

The V gene is TRBV19, the J gene TRBJ2-7, with a weak D call TRBD2 (7 bases). CDR1 and CDR2 from the germline V gene are LNHDA and SQIVND (reference sequence). The CDR3 extends over 16 amino acids. V gave up 5 bases and J gave up 3 bases, with 20 bases separating them. CDR3 loop: CASSDVGASGNYEQYF. For the CDR3, the DNA is TGTGCCAGTAGTGATGTGGGGGCTAGCGGCAACTACGAGCAGTACTTC.

The J gene is TRBJ2-6, the V gene TRBV2, with D possibly TRBD2 on 6 matching bases. The CDR3 consists of 16 residues. The V end lost 6 bases, the J end lost 0 bases, and 12 bases lay between the germline ends. Germline values: CDR1 SNHLY, CDR2 FYNNEI. CDR3: CASRGTLYSGANVLTF. The CDR3 DNA reads as TGTGCCAGCAGGGGGACTCTGTACTCTGGGGCCAACGTCCTGACTTTC.

As for this clone: The junction shows a germline mismatch at one end, possibly a read error. The chain carries TRBV5-4 and TRBJ1-2; 7 bases agree with TRBD1. The CDR3 consists of 11 residues. Germline CDR1 is SGHNT and CDR2 is YYREEE (reference sequence). CDR3: CASSFGQDKSF. The CDR3 coding sequence is TGTGCCAGCAGCTTTGGACAGGACAAGTCCTTC. Full variable domain (missing parts from reference TRBV5-4 and TRBJ1-2): ETGVTQSPTHLIKTRGQQVTLRCSSQSGHNTVSWYQQALGQGPQFIFQYYREEENGRGNFPPRFSGLQFPNYSSELNVNALELDDSALYLCASSFGQDKSFGSGTRLTVV.

The rearrangement uses TRBV5-1 and TRBJ2-6, with TRBD1 identical over 10 bases. The CDR3 spans 18 residues. Trimming removed 0 bases from V and 0 bases from J; junction bases left unmatched: 3. Per the germline V gene, CDR1 is SGHRS and CDR2 is YFSETQ. The CDR3 DNA sequence: TGCGCCAGCAGCTTGGGGGACAGGGGTCGCTCTGGGGCCAACGTCCTGACTTTC. It yields the protein CASSLGDRGRSGANVLTF.

The V and J genes are TRBV5-3 and TRBJ1-1; 9 bases are shared with TRBD1. TRBV5-3 counts as an open reading frame of uncertain function. V trimming: 7 bases; J trimming: 5 bases; junction bases outside the gene matches: 0. This CDR3 region has 11 residues. CDR3 sequence reads: CARDRGTEAFF. CDR3 nucleotides: TGTGCCAGAGACAGGGGGACTGAAGCTTTCTTT.

The rearrangement links TRBV11-2 to TRBJ2-5, with 7 bases matching TRBD2. Near its end, the DNA agrees better with TRBJ2-7, so the J call may be wrong. In germline, CDR1 is SGHAT, CDR2 FQNNGV. The CDR3 runs to 16 residues. Here the CDR3 DNA reads TGTGCCAGCAGGCGCCGGTCGGGGGGATCGTTCTACGAGCAGTACTTC. It is translated as CASRRRSGGSFYEQYF.

The chain employs TRBV19 and TRBJ2-3, with TRBD2 matching 10 bases. There are 17 residues in the CDR3. After removal of 5 bases from V and 5 bases from J, the junction contained 13 bases not matched to a gene. Per germline, CDR1 LNHDA and CDR2 SQIVND (reference sequence). For the CDR3, the DNA is TGTGCCAGTAGTCCCCATTCCGGGACTAGCGTACAAGATACGCAGTATTTT. Translated: CASSPHSGTSVQDTQYF.

The V gene is TRBV4-1, the J gene TRBJ2-2, with TRBD2 matching 10 bases. Trimming at V came to 5 bases and at J to 0 bases, leaving 6 bases not matched to a gene. The germline V gene has CDR1 MGHRA and CDR2 YSYEKL. The CDR3 contains 17 residues. The CDR3 loop reads CASSIASGGANTGELFF. The CDR3 region has the DNA TGCGCCAGCAGCATTGCTAGCGGGGGAGCGAACACCGGGGAGCTGTTTTTT.

For this clone: The junction differs from germline at one of its ends, possibly a read error. The rearrangement links TRBV29-1 to TRBJ2-4, with 12 bases lining up with TRBD2. Germline V CDR1 and CDR2: SQVTM, ANQGSEA. The CDR3 contains 16 residues. The CDR3 sequence: CGVRLAGALAKNIQYF. Here the CDR3 DNA reads TGCGGCGTGAGACTAGCGGGGGCCTTAGCCAAAAACATTCAGTACTTC.

This rearrangement joins TRBV6-6 to TRBJ2-5; 8 bases are a match to TRBD1. The CDR3 has 13 residues. With V trimmed by 6 bases and J by 4 bases, 4 bases remained unmatched. Per the germline V gene, CDR1 is MNHNY and CDR2 is SVGAGI (reference sequence). CDR3 in amino acids: CASRSGGGETQYF. The CDR3 DNA sequence: TGTGCCAGCAGATCAGGGGGCGGAGAGACCCAGTACTTC.

This chain connects TRBV7-2 to TRBJ2-2; 7 positions match TRBD1. From germline, CDR1 is SGHTA and CDR2 FQGNSA. The CDR3 consists of 15 residues. The trim removed 4 bases at V and 2 bases at J, leaving 4 bases unmatched. The CDR3 DNA is TGTGCCAGCAGCTCCCGGGACAGCAACACCGGGGAGCTGTTTTTT. Translated, it gives CASSSRDSNTGELFF.

The chain is built from TRBV7-2 and TRBJ2-2; 8 positions agree with TRBD2. Germline V gene sequence: CDR1 SGHTA, CDR2 FQGNSA. V was clipped by 0 bases and J by 2 bases; unmatched bases: 5. The CDR3 is made up of 17 amino acids. For the CDR3, the DNA is TGTGCCAGCAGCTTAGCGCACGGGAGGGCCAACACCGGGGAGCTGTTTTTT. It is translated as CASSLAHGRANTGELFF. Complete variable domain (other parts from reference TRBV7-2 and TRBJ2-2): GAGVSQSPSNKVTEKGKDVELRCDPISGHTALYWYRQSLGQGLEFLIYFQGNSAPDKSGLPSDRFSAERTGGSVSTLTIQRTQQEDSAVYLCASSLAHGRANTGELFFGEGSRLTVL.

The chain links TRBV10-3 to TRBJ2-7; 7 bases are shared with TRBD2. In germline, CDR1 is ENHRY, CDR2 SYGVKD. V lost 3 bases to trimming and J lost 3 bases; unmatched junction nucleotides: 17. CDR3 length: 18 residues. Here the CDR3 reads CAISDNLAGERGLYEQYF. The CDR3 nucleotides are TGTGCCATCAGTGACAACCTTGCGGGGGAGCGGGGCCTCTACGAGCAGTACTTC.